The 30 T cell receptor beta chains given below trace back to one sample, sequenced in a study of T cells expressing NK-cell markers. No DNA is given; TCRdb re-called the 5' RACE reads and lists each CDR3 protein once. The specimen's table records more than 250,000 distinct CDR3 sequences. The source material was blood T cells: a sorted CD56 or NKG2C T cell subset, CD4+ or CD8+ T cells, or bulk PBMC T cells (not recorded which). All receptors come from a man aged 18 to 29 in good health.

CDR3 residues: CASSPGTANEQFF. V gene TRBV7-9 combines with J gene TRBJ2-1; with no DNA, the TCRdb D assignment of TRBD1 cannot be verified. Per the germline V gene, CDR1 is SEHNR and CDR2 is FQNEAQ (reference sequence). The CDR3 has 13 amino acids.

The chain has TRBV11-2 and TRBJ2-4. CDR3 length equals 12 residues. Germline V gene data show CDR1 as SGHAT and CDR2 as FQNNGV. This chain's CDR3 is CASSRDQAIQYF.

This chain uses TRBV3-1 with TRBJ2-1; TCRdb proposes TRBD2, but this gene call is untestable without DNA. The CDR3 runs 15 residues. The germline CDR1 and CDR2 sequences are LGHDT and YNNKEL (reference sequence). CDR3 loop: CASSLSGISYNEQFF.

The V gene is TRBV10-2, the J gene TRBJ2-6; with no DNA, the TCRdb D assignment of TRBD1 cannot be verified. Germline CDR1 WSHSY, CDR2 SAAADI. The CDR3 contains 19 residues. Here the CDR3 reads CASSVKKSWTASGANVLTF.

J is TRBJ2-2 and V is TRBV7-3; TCRdb selects TRBD2, and the lack of DNA leaves this call unchecked. Germline V gene sequence: CDR1 SGHTA, CDR2 FQGTGA. The CDR3 consists of 14 residues. CDR3 sequence reads: CASSPLRSTGELFF.

The rearrangement joins TRBV29-1 to TRBJ2-5; TCRdb's D call, TRBD1, is unchecked because there is no DNA. Germline CDR1 SQVTM, CDR2 ANQGSEA. This CDR3 is built from 13 residues. CDR3 sequence: CSVCREGKETQYF.

The chain links TRBV3-1 to TRBJ2-2. The CDR3 is 13 amino acids. In germline, CDR1 is LGHDT, CDR2 YNNKEL (reference sequence). The CDR3 is CASSQEPAGELFF.

The chain employs TRBV5-1 and TRBJ1-2; TCRdb lists TRBD1, though no DNA is available to test this call. The CDR3 runs 13 residues. Germline CDR1 is SGHRS and CDR2 is YFSETQ. This CDR3 is CASSPGQTYGYTF. Full variable domain (outside the CDR3, taken from reference TRBV5-1 and TRBJ1-2): KAGVTQTPRYLIKTRGQQVTLSCSPISGHRSVSWYQQTPGQGLQFLFEYFSETQRNKGNFPGRFSGRQFSNSRSEMNVSTLELGDSALYLCASSPGQTYGYTFGSGTRLTVV.

This chain connects TRBV5-6 to TRBJ1-6. This CDR3 region has 16 residues. Per germline, CDR1 SGHDT and CDR2 YYEEEE. CDR3: CASSLAGTTYNSPLHF.

The chain employs TRBV7-6 and TRBJ2-3; the TRBD2 assignment by TCRdb is unverifiable without DNA. CDR1 and CDR2 (germline): SGHVS, FNYEAQ. CDR3 length: 15 amino acids. Here the CDR3 reads CASSPRRDYKNTQYF.

CDR3: CAAWDYYGYTF. This sequence joins TRBV4-1 and TRBJ1-2. This CDR3 region has 11 residues. Germline lookup yields CDR1 MGHRA and CDR2 YSYEKL.

The V gene is TRBV11-2, the J gene TRBJ2-3; TCRdb reports TRBD2, a call that lacks DNA to check it against. The CDR3 extends over 16 amino acids. CDR1 is SGHAT and CDR2 is FQNNGV in the germline V gene. CDR3 sequence: CASSSTKRESIDTQYF.

The chain employs TRBV25-1 and TRBJ1-1; TCRdb selects TRBD1, and the lack of DNA leaves this call unchecked. The CDR3 loop spans 14 amino acids. Germline CDR1 reads MGHDK; CDR2 reads SYGVNS. CDR3 region: CASSAGTGHTEAFF.

CDR3: CASSPVGRGNTGELFF. This sequence joins TRBV7-2 and TRBJ2-2; with no DNA, the TCRdb D assignment of TRBD1 cannot be verified. Germline values: CDR1 SGHTA, CDR2 FQGNSA. CDR3 size: 16 residues.

This CDR3 reads CASSGWGYGYTF. The chain couples TRBV27 to TRBJ1-2. Germline loops: CDR1 MNHEY, CDR2 SMNVEV (reference sequence). The CDR3 length is 12 residues.

The V and J genes are TRBV6-1 and TRBJ2-3; no DNA is available, so the TRBD1 call from TCRdb remains unchecked. The CDR3 contains 14 residues. The germline V gene encodes CDR1 MNHNS and CDR2 SASEGT. The CDR3 sequence: CASSGGTATDTQYF.

The J gene is TRBJ1-1, the V gene TRBV29-1; lacking DNA, the TRBD1 call made by TCRdb goes unchecked. The CDR3 has 12 residues. The germline V gene has CDR1 SQVTM and CDR2 ANQGSEA. The CDR3 is CSVAPRGTEAFF.

The genes are TRBV20-1 and TRBJ2-2; TCRdb's assignment of TRBD2 cannot be checked, as there is no DNA. CDR3 length: 15 amino acids. From germline, CDR1 is DFQATT and CDR2 SNEGSKA (reference sequence). This CDR3 is CSAWVAGANTGELFF.

The rearrangement links TRBV7-2 to TRBJ2-1; TCRdb proposes TRBD1, but this gene call is untestable without DNA. Looked up from germline, CDR1 is SGHTA and CDR2 is FQGNSA. The CDR3 sequence is 17 residues long. CDR3 residues: CASSLPLVPSSYNEQFF. The entire variable domain, with the rest obtained from reference TRBV7-2 and TRBJ2-1, is as follows: GAGVSQSPSNKVTEKGKDVELRCDPISGHTALYWYRQSLGQGLEFLIYFQGNSAPDKSGLPSDRFSAERTGGSVSTLTIQRTQQEDSAVYLCASSLPLVPSSYNEQFFGPGTRLTVL.

The V gene is TRBV4-1, the J gene TRBJ1-2; TCRdb lists TRBD1, though no DNA is available to test this call. Per germline, CDR1 MGHRA and CDR2 YSYEKL. CDR3 length equals 16 residues. This CDR3 is CASSQDRGARFYGYTF.

CDR3 region: CASRFGGKPNTEAFF. This chain links TRBV12-2 with TRBJ1-1; as DNA is missing, the TRBD1 call by TCRdb cannot be tested. TRBV12-2 is listed as a pseudogene. The CDR3 contains 15 residues.

This chain links TRBV5-6 with TRBJ2-3. CDR3 length equals 18 residues. Germline lookup yields CDR1 SGHDT and CDR2 YYEEEE. The CDR3 region is CASSLAGVRRASTDTQYF.

CDR3 loop: CASTAGYEQYF. This rearrangement joins TRBV27 to TRBJ2-7; TCRdb gives TRBD2 as the D gene, but with no DNA this cannot be confirmed. The CDR3 has 11 residues. Per germline, CDR1 MNHEY and CDR2 SMNVEV (reference sequence).

The chain combines TRBV12-3 or TRBV12-4 with TRBJ1-3; checking the TCRdb D call of TRBD1 is not possible without DNA. The CDR3 loop spans 16 amino acids. CDR3 loop: CASRPGGGDSGNTIYF.

This rearrangement joins TRBV10-3 to TRBJ1-2; TCRdb reports TRBD1, a call that lacks DNA to check it against. This CDR3 comprises 13 residues. The germline gives CDR1 ENHRY, CDR2 SYGVKD. CDR3 residues: CAITNRGEVGYTF.

The V call is TRBV20-1, the J call TRBJ2-1; TCRdb calls TRBD2, which cannot be checked without DNA. CDR3 length: 18 residues. Per the germline V gene, CDR1 is DFQATT and CDR2 is SNEGSKA (reference sequence). The CDR3 is CSARDSTSSGSGDNEQFF.

V and J are TRBV30 and TRBJ2-3; the TCRdb call, TRBD1, lacks DNA for checking. CDR3 length equals 13 residues. Germline V CDR1 and CDR2: GTSNPN, SVGIG (reference sequence). The CDR3 is CAQTSGFTDTQYF.

The chain links TRBV12-3 or TRBV12-4 to TRBJ1-2. The CDR3 length is 14 residues. The chain's CDR3 is CASSLIGANYGYTF.

The V call is TRBV10-2, the J call TRBJ2-1; the TRBD2 assignment by TCRdb is unverifiable without DNA. Germline V gene lookup returns CDR1 WSHSY and CDR2 SAAADI. There are 15 residues in the CDR3. This CDR3 reads CASSDRSGGFNEQFF.

The V gene is TRBV10-3, the J gene TRBJ2-4; absent DNA, TCRdb's TRBD2 call cannot be checked. The CDR3 contains 13 residues. The germline gives CDR1 ENHRY, CDR2 SYGVKD. The CDR3 sequence is CAISGSSEGIQYF.